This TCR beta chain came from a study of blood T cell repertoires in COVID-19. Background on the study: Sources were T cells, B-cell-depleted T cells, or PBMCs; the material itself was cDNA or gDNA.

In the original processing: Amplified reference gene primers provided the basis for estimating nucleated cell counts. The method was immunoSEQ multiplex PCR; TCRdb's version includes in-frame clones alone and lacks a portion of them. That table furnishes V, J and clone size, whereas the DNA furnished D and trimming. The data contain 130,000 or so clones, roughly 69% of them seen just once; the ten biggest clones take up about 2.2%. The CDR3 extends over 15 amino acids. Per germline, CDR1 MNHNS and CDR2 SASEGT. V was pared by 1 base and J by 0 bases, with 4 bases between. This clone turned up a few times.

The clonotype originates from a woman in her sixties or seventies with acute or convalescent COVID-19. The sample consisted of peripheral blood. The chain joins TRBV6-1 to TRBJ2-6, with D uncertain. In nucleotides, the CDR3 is TGTGCCAGCAGTGAAGACAACTCTGGGGCCAACGTCCTGACTTTC. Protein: CASSEDNSGANVLTF.